This T cell receptor (beta chain) stems from a study of TIL therapy for anti-PD-1-resistant metastatic lung cancer. About the research overall: Patients had a median age of 54 years (range 38-75). Half of patients were current or former smokers. Study-wide results and limits: Many TIL product clones were absent from baseline tumor, suggesting clonal contraction.

Per the germline V gene, CDR1 is SGDLS and CDR2 is YYNGEE. The CDR3 covers 13 residues. The V and J ends lost 0 bases and 5 bases respectively, with 8 bases between them. This was the immunoSEQ v3 assay. Each library reached some 2 million read pairs, or 5-6 million at deep level. Libraries were prepared by immunoSEQ multiplex PCR; TCRdb keeps only in-frame clonotypes and omits some of them. The data show under 8,000 clones, over 65% seen once. Time point defined: pre-treatment sample, taken before nivolumab and TIL therapy. The tumor samples were excised metastases, mostly pleural nodules or supraclavicular lymph nodes. For this clone: What it binds is not known.

The source is a person aged 25 to 80 with non-small cell lung cancer. The V and J genes are TRBV9 and TRBJ2-5; D might be TRBD2 (6 bases). Material: tumor tissue, obtained at baseline. The CDR3, as DNA: TGTGCCAGCAGCGTAGGGGGGAGGGAGACCCAGTACTTC. Protein sequence: CASSVGGRETQYF.